Shown below are 10 T cell receptor beta chains from a single sample sequenced in a study of blood T cell repertoires in COVID-19. Using immunoSEQ multiplex PCR, the repertoire was profiled, and TCRdb retains in-frame clones only, with some absent. The data hold some 670,000 clones, with approximately 90% observed a single time. The sample comprised peripheral blood. Receptors originate from a woman under 30 with acute or convalescent COVID-19.

The chain couples TRBV28 to TRBJ2-5; TRBD1 agrees at 10 bases. Germline CDR1 reads MDHEN; CDR2 reads SYDVKM. Trimming cost V 3 bases and J 1 base; bases outside gene matches: 2. CDR3 size: 15 residues. For the CDR3, the DNA is TGTGCCAGCAGTTTTGGGACAGGGGTCCAAGAGACCCAGTACTTC. It encodes CASSFGTGVQETQYF.

The chain couples TRBV6-5 to TRBJ1-6; D remains unclear. Germline CDR1 is MNHEY and CDR2 is SVGAGI. The CDR3 sequence is 13 residues long. V was clipped by 11 bases and J by 9 bases, with 17 bases between them. The CDR3: CAGSRAEGSPLHF. CDR3 in DNA: TGTGCCGGGTCTAGGGCCGAGGGTTCACCCCTCCACTTT.

J is TRBJ1-1 and V is TRBV7-3; 9 bases are shared with TRBD1. CDR3 length: 17 amino acids. Per the germline V gene, CDR1 is SGHTA and CDR2 is FQGTGA. After removal of 5 bases from V and 3 bases from J, the junction contained 13 bases not matched to a gene. CDR3 region: CASSLATGGVRDTEAFF. The CDR3, as DNA: TGTGCCAGCAGCCTAGCTACAGGGGGCGTTAGGGACACTGAAGCTTTCTTT. The whole variable domain, filled in from reference TRBV7-3 and TRBJ1-1, reads GAGVSQTPSNKVTEKGKYVELRCDPISGHTALYWYRQSLGQGPEFLIYFQGTGAADDSGLPNDRFFAVRPEGSVSTLKIQRTERGDSAVYLCASSLATGGVRDTEAFFGQGTRLTVV.

The V gene is TRBV6-6, the J gene TRBJ2-7, with 8 bases lining up with TRBD1. The germline V gene encodes CDR1 MNHNY and CDR2 SVGAGI (reference sequence). After removal of 1 base from V and 1 base from J, the junction contained 3 bases not matched to a gene. The CDR3 length is 15 residues. The CDR3 protein is CASSYLTGESYEQYF. The CDR3 DNA is TGTGCCAGCAGTTACTTGACAGGGGAATCCTACGAGCAGTACTTC.

The chain has TRBV19 and TRBJ2-1; possibly TRBD2 for D (5 bases). From germline, CDR1 is LNHDA and CDR2 SQIVND (reference sequence). V shed 0 bases and J shed 6 bases, with 15 bases lying between them. The CDR3 covers 16 residues. CDR3 residues: CASSIDQRHGGNEQFF. The CDR3 nucleotides read TGTGCCAGTAGTATAGATCAAAGACACGGAGGCAATGAGCAGTTCTTC.

J is TRBJ2-1 and V is TRBV4-2; a weak D match, TRBD1 (7 bases). Between the trimmed V and J ends, which lost 10 bases and 9 bases, there was a span of 22 bases. The germline CDR1 and CDR2 sequences are LGHNA and YNFKEQ. CDR3 length equals 14 residues. CDR3 bases: TGTGCCACCAGGGGGGAAGCGGGTGGGGGTGAGCAGTTCTTC. Translated: CATRGEAGGGEQFF.

CDR3 residues: CASSQIGGTSYEQYF. Written as DNA, the CDR3 is TGTGCCAGCAGCCAAATCGGCGGGACCTCCTACGAGCAGTACTTC. This sequence joins TRBV3-1 (or the pseudogene TRBV3-2) and TRBJ2-7; maybe TRBD2 (6 bases). This CDR3 contains 15 residues. V lost 2 bases and J 0 bases, leaving 11 bases between the germline ends. In germline, CDR1 is LGHDT, CDR2 YNNKEL (reference sequence).

The sample holds one count of this clone. The chain's CDR3 is CASSQVGGGTEAFF. The CDR3 DNA reads as TGTGCCAGCAGTCAAGTAGGGGGTGGCACTGAAGCTTTCTTT. J is TRBJ1-1 and V is TRBV25-1; weak D call: TRBD1 (6 bases). The CDR3 is 14 amino acids. Germline V gives CDR1 MGHDK, CDR2 SYGVNS. V was trimmed by 5 bases and J by 4 bases, leaving 14 bases between them.

V is TRBV7-2 and J is TRBJ2-7, with 7 bases lining up with TRBD1. The CDR3 has 15 residues. Germline CDR1 reads SGHTA; CDR2 reads FQGNSA. V lost 2 bases and J lost 0; bases outside the gene matches: 4. The CDR3 here is CASSLQGVTSYEQYF. The CDR3 bases are TGTGCCAGCAGCTTACAGGGGGTCACCTCCTACGAGCAGTACTTC.

The V and J genes are TRBV6-5 and TRBJ1-2; no firm D call. The V gene's germline CDR1 is MNHEY and CDR2 SVGAGI. The CDR3 loop spans 13 amino acids. V was pared by 6 bases and J by 4 bases, with 12 bases between. The CDR3 DNA is TGTGCCAGCAGCCTGCACGGTGGCTATGGCTACACCTTC. Its translation is CASSLHGGYGYTF.